This T cell receptor beta chain originates from a study of lymphopenia after photon versus proton radiotherapy. Overall study results and limits: Proton therapy kept repertoires fairly stable, unlike photons, which gained effector/memory cells. Post-nadir TCR diversity decline inversely tracked overall survival among those who died. Oligoclonal CD8+ Temra expansion after nadir drove photon patients' diversity drop. Survival link was tested only in deceased patients; proton benefit remains a possibility.

As for this clone: Antigen: not known.

The CDR3 is made up of 16 amino acids. J was trimmed by 4 bases and V by 7 bases; bases with no gene match: 13. The V gene's germline CDR1 is MNHEY and CDR2 SMNVEV (reference sequence). TCRdb keeps only in-frame clones here, not all; method: immunoSEQ multiplex PCR. The data show some 70,000 clones, 87% seen once. The V call is TRBV27, the J call TRBJ2-3; TRBD2 aligns across 8 bases. This material consisted of peripheral blood, taken from a patient treated with proton-based radiotherapy. The origin of this receptor is a man aged 80 or over with esophageal cancer. The CDR3 here is CASKSYSGGPSDTQYF. CDR3 nucleotide sequence: TGTGCCAGCAAATCCTACTCGGGGGGGCCCTCAGATACGCAGTATTTT.